A selection of T cell receptor beta chains follows, all from one sample in a study of graft-versus-host responses after intestinal transplantation. Assay: immunoSEQ multiplex PCR; the TCRdb copy retains only in-frame clones and omits some. The table shows some 22,000 clones, with roughly two fifths occurring only once. Material: alloreactive CD8+ T cells from a mixed lymphocyte reaction culture, obtained before intestinal transplant. All receptors come from a human patient who received an intestinal transplant. CDR3s include the opening cysteine and the closing phenylalanine or tryptophan. Fields, in order: clone size, V gene, D gene, J gene, CDR3 DNA, CDR3 protein. The D gene is left open where the match is weak. Where a row states a size, it is once, few, many or the class of an expanded clone; other rows omit it.

>NA|TRBV6-5|NA|TRBJ1-2
TGTGCCAGCAGCCCGGACACTCGCTATGGCTACACCTTC
CASSPDTRYGYTF
>NA|TRBV19|NA|TRBJ1-4
TGTGCCACCAGCGGACAGATGAATGAAAAACTGTTTTTT
CATSGQMNEKLFF
>few|TRBV7-3|TRBD2|TRBJ2-7
TGTGCCAGCAGCTGGACTAGCGGACCCTACGAGCAGTACTTC
CASSWTSGPYEQYF
>NA|TRBV5-1|NA|TRBJ2-1
TGCGCCAGCAGGACGTACAATGAGCAGTTCTTC
CASRTYNEQFF
>NA|TRBV18|NA|TRBJ1-3
TGTGCCAGCTCGAGGACAGACACCTCTGGAAACACCATATATTTT
CASSRTDTSGNTIYF
>medium-sized|TRBV29-1|NA|TRBJ2-2
TGCAGCGGCCGGGAAGTGAACACCGGGGAGCTGTTTTTT
CSGREVNTGELFF
>NA|TRBV27|NA|TRBJ2-1
TGTGCCAGCTCCTTTGGAGTTAGGGCTAATGAGCAGTTCTTC
CASSFGVRANEQFF
>few|TRBV6-6|NA|TRBJ2-5
TGTGCCAGCAGTTACTACGAGACCCAGTACTTC
CASSYYETQYF
>NA|TRBV19|NA|TRBJ2-7
TGTGCCAGTAGTGTCGGGAGCTCCTACGAGCAGTACTTC
CASSVGSSYEQYF
>few|TRBV6-1|NA|TRBJ2-7
TGTGCCAGCAGTGAACAATCCGGCGGGACGTCCGAGCAGTACTTC
CASSEQSGGTSEQYF
>few|TRBV7-9|TRBD1|TRBJ2-1
TGTGCCAGCAGCTTAGGGGACAGGGGACTCTACAATGAGCAGTTCTTC
CASSLGDRGLYNEQFF
>NA|TRBV19|NA|TRBJ2-7
TGTGCCAGTAGCTCAGGGAACGGGCGCGAGCAGTACTTC
CASSSGNGREQYF